This is a list of T cell receptor beta chains from one sample in a study of cytomegalovirus exposure and HLA in healthy donors. Repertoires were generated with immunoSEQ multiplex PCR, while TCRdb's copy carries only in-frame clones and drops some. Of about 62,000 clones in the sample, approximately 75% were seen once. The sequenced sample was PBMCs. All receptors derive from a woman aged 30 to 39 in good health and CMV-seronegative. CDR3s include the opening cysteine and the closing phenylalanine or tryptophan. Each record gives: D gene, J gene, V gene, clone size, CDR3 DNA, CDR3 protein. D genes are given only for firm matches. Clone size is shown for a subset of rows, as once, few, many or a class of expanded clone.

D gene: NA; J gene: TRBJ1-1; V gene: TRBV4-1; clone size: NA; CDR3 DNA: TGCGCCAGCAGCCAAGAGGGGCAAGCGAACACTGAAGCTTTCTTT; CDR3 protein: CASSQEGQANTEAFF
D gene: TRBD2; J gene: TRBJ2-5; V gene: TRBV6-1; clone size: NA; CDR3 DNA: TGTGCCAGCAGTCCCCTAGCGGGACACCAAGAGACCCAGTACTTC; CDR3 protein: CASSPLAGHQETQYF
D gene: NA; J gene: TRBJ1-1; V gene: TRBV27; clone size: once; CDR3 DNA: TGTGCCAGCAGTTTCAGGGTTTTGGACACTGAAGCTTTCTTT; CDR3 protein: CASSFRVLDTEAFF
D gene: TRBD1; J gene: TRBJ1-4; V gene: TRBV28; clone size: NA; CDR3 DNA: TGTGCCAGCAGTGTCCAAACAGGGGGCAGGTGGACTAATGAAAAACTGTTTTTT; CDR3 protein: CASSVQTGGRWTNEKLFF
D gene: NA; J gene: TRBJ1-1; V gene: TRBV7-3; clone size: few; CDR3 DNA: TGTGCCAGCAGCGGCCAGGGCCCCGGGACTGAAGCTTTCTTT; CDR3 protein: CASSGQGPGTEAFF
D gene: TRBD2; J gene: TRBJ2-5; V gene: TRBV7-9; clone size: NA; CDR3 DNA: TGTGCCAGCAGCTTAGCGGGAGGGCAAGAGACCCAGTACTTC; CDR3 protein: CASSLAGGQETQYF
D gene: TRBD1; J gene: TRBJ1-1; V gene: TRBV5-1; clone size: NA; CDR3 DNA: TGCGCCAGCAGCTCGACAGGGGGCCTCACTGAAGCTTTCTTT; CDR3 protein: CASSSTGGLTEAFF
D gene: TRBD2; J gene: TRBJ2-1; V gene: TRBV5-1; clone size: NA; CDR3 DNA: TGCGCCAGCAGCTCGGGACTAGCGCGAAACAATGAGCAGTTCTTC; CDR3 protein: CASSSGLARNNEQFF
D gene: TRBD1; J gene: TRBJ1-1; V gene: TRBV14; clone size: few; CDR3 DNA: TGTGCCAGCAGCCGGTCAGGGGGGACCACTGAAGCTTTCTTT; CDR3 protein: CASSRSGGTTEAFF
D gene: NA; J gene: TRBJ2-5; V gene: TRBV29-1; clone size: once; CDR3 DNA: TGCAGCGTTGAGGGCAGGGGAGAGACCCAGTACTTC; CDR3 protein: CSVEGRGETQYF
D gene: NA; J gene: TRBJ1-1; V gene: TRBV19; clone size: many; CDR3 DNA: TGTGCCAGTAGTATGGTAGTCCAGGAAGAAGCTTTCTTT; CDR3 protein: CASSMVVQEEAFF
D gene: TRBD2; J gene: TRBJ2-2; V gene: TRBV7-2; clone size: NA; CDR3 DNA: TGTGCCAGCAAGGGCGGGAGTAGTGGCACCGGGGAGCTGTTTTTT; CDR3 protein: CASKGGSSGTGELFF